The T cell receptor beta chain described here comes from a study of identical twins (TCRdb year 2016). With regard to the full study: To test whether fetal clonotypes persist, this study deep-sequenced TCR alpha and beta repertoires from monozygotic twins, from unrelated adults of various ages, and from cord blood. Replicate twin experiments were performed at different times using different library preparation protocols to rule out contamination. Summary of the overall study and its limitations: Abundant cord blood beta clonotypes carried fewer insertions; young adult naive repertoires showed a weaker similar trend, while memory repertoires showed none. Compared with coincidental sharing between unrelated individuals, out-of-frame TCR alpha sequences shared between twins had an excess of sequences with low generation probability. Because the same donors could not be followed over many years, conclusions were based on cross-sectional statistical analysis. Recombination models systematically underestimated out-of-frame TCR alpha sharing in monozygotic twins but agreed with sharing between unrelated individuals. Excess twin sharing in beta out-of-frame sequences was weaker because fewer shared sequences lowered the signal-to-noise ratio. Zero-insertion analyses could be partly confounded by invariant T cells such as MAIT and iNKT, though diverse VJ usage argued against such confounding for most clonotypes.

Every donor was a healthy Caucasian. The twin cohort consisted of three pairs of female monozygotic twins, all aged about 18 to 29 years. RNA for TCR libraries was isolated from peripheral blood mononuclear cells. The CDR3 runs 14 amino acids, cysteine and phenylalanine included. The kept DNA is CDR3 alone, 42 bases in frame from the first base. Comment on this clonotype: The antigen this receptor binds is unknown. Base qualities are not recorded, but no much larger clone differs from it by a single base.

Library creation used 5' RACE. For sequencing, an Illumina HiSeq 2000 was employed. Template switching added a universal primer binding site, and the final cDNA carried a unique molecular identifier that allowed TCR cDNA molecules to be counted accurately. Specific primers in the conserved constant-segment region were used to synthesize first-strand cDNA for the TCR alpha and beta chains. To control for contamination, every cDNA library was double barcoded, receiving both a SMART-Mk sample barcode and Illumina barcodes. TruSeq adapter sequences, together with Illumina sample barcodes, were added in two successive PCR steps. The Illumina HiSeq platform was used with custom primers to sequence TCR alpha and beta cDNA libraries. In the authors' own workflow: MiGEC was used to process raw reads and extract unique molecular identifiers, and MiXCR was used to find CDR3 positions. Recombination models were inferred per individual with the repgenHMM and IGoR tools using an EM algorithm. The tcR package in R was used for shared clonotype analysis, with sharing normalized by the product of cloneset sizes. To study raw recombination free of thymic and clonal selection effects, out-of-frame nonproductive sequences were analyzed. TCRdb trimmed the raw reads at Q25, called clones with MiXCR and kept productive beta chains. One record per CDR3 amino acid sequence lists the most common genes and DNA. The V and J calls, along with clone size, are taken from TCRdb and not from the paper's own processing. The table for this sample lists about 890,000 distinct CDR3 sequences; approximately 13% of them were counted only once. About 1.5% of the sample is held by the ten biggest clonotypes.

These data also formed part of another study, on yellow fever vaccine responses in identical twins. As noted in the second study: According to the authors, the vaccine-induced T cell response in identical twins seemed to be partly convergent and partly specific to each individual. In identical twins, the study followed T cell clones that responded to the vaccine with precision.

The sequence was collected from a woman aged 18-29 years in good health. Recombination connected TRBV21-1 to TRBJ2-3; the tabulated D call, TRBD2, remains unverified against the DNA. TRBV21-1 is recorded as a pseudogene. The material sequenced was PBMCs. The base sequence is TGTGCCAGCACCGGACTAGCGGGAACAGATACGCAGTATTTT. Its amino acids are CASTGLAGTDTQYF.